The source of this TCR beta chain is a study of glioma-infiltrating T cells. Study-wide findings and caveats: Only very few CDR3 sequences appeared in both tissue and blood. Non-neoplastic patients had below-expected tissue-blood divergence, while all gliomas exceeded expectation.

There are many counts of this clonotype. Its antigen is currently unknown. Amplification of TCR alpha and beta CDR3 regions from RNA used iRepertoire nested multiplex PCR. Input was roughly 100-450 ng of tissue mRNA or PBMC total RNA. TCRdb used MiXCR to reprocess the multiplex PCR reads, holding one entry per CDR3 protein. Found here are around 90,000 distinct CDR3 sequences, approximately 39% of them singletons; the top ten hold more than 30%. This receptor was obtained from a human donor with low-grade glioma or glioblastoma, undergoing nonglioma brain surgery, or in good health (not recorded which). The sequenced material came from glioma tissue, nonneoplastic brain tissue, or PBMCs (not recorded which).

The CDR3 region has the DNA TGTGCCACCAGCAGAGATTCCGGCTCTGGGGAGACCCAGTACTTC. Its protein is CATSRDSGSGETQYF. This chain links TRBV15 with TRBJ2-5; no clear D gene. Germline CDR1 reads LNHNV; CDR2 reads YYDKDF (reference sequence). V lost 0 bases and J 5 bases, leaving 13 bases between the germline ends. The CDR3 covers 15 residues.